One sample yielded the 30 T cell receptor beta chains listed below, sequenced in a study of T cell responses to AZD1222 COVID-19 vaccine (dated by TCRdb to the early 2020s). Preparation of the library involved the immunoSEQ multiplex PCR assay. The immuneACCESS repertoire file appears here via TCRdb, limited to in-frame rearrangements. These files lack a portion of the clones; in checked studies, under half of the deficit traces to unresolved V genes, and the cause of the others is not known. Recorded for this sample are roughly 100,000 clones; 90% of them occurred a single time. The ten largest clones take up about 4.8% of the sample. The time point label of this sample denotes: baseline before first vaccination. The specimen comprised peripheral blood, sampled on day 0 of AZD1222 vaccination. The receptors here all came from an adult in good health.

Here the CDR3 reads CASKQGGAEAFF. CDR3 DNA: TGTGCCAGCAAACAAGGGGGCGCGGAGGCTTTCTTT. This chain links TRBV6-5 with TRBJ1-1, with 7 bases fitting TRBD1. This CDR3 is built from 12 residues. CDR1 and CDR2 (germline): MNHEY, SVGAGI. The V segment lost 7 bases and the J segment 11 bases; nucleotides outside the gene matches: 10.

Only one count was recorded for this clone. The rearrangement links TRBV6-5 to TRBJ1-2; 8 nucleotides match TRBD1. CDR3 length: 12 amino acids. Germline values: CDR1 MNHEY, CDR2 SVGAGI. Trimming took 5 bases from V and 7 from J; bases not matched to a gene: 3. The CDR3 loop is CASSQGAGGYTF. Written as DNA, the CDR3 is TGTGCCAGCAGTCAGGGGGCGGGTGGCTACACCTTC.

The chain uses TRBV30 and TRBJ1-6, with D possibly TRBD1 on 6 matching bases. The CDR3 has 15 residues. Germline values: CDR1 GTSNPN, CDR2 SVGIG (reference sequence). Trimming stripped 8 bases from V and 7 bases from J, with 21 bases between. The CDR3 DNA reads as TGTGCCGGACAAAGGTGGGGACAAGCAAATTCACCCCTCCACTTT. This codes for CAGQRWGQANSPLHF.

The gene calls are TRBV2 and TRBJ2-1; D unclear. In germline, CDR1 is SNHLY, CDR2 FYNNEI. This CDR3 spans 13 amino acids. V was shortened by 1 base and J by 2 bases, with 3 bases between the two germline ends. CDR3 bases: TGTGCCAGCAGTGAAGAGGCCTACAATGAGCAGTTCTTC. Its protein product is CASSEEAYNEQFF. Together with reference TRBV2 and TRBJ2-1, the CDR3 gives the full variable domain: EPEVTQTPSHQVTQMGQEVILRCVPISNHLYFYWYRQILGQKVEFLVSFYNNEISEKSEIFDDQFSVERPDGSNFTLKIRSTKLEDSAMYFCASSEEAYNEQFFGPGTRLTVL.

The CDR3 spells CASSQGGGFKDTQYF. The CDR3 coding sequence is TGTGCCAGCAGCCAAGGTGGGGGTTTTAAAGATACGCAGTATTTT. The rearrangement links TRBV3-1 (or the pseudogene TRBV3-2) to TRBJ2-3; either TRBD1 or TRBD2 may supply D (5 bases each). V lost 1 base and J 5 bases, leaving 13 bases between the germline ends. This CDR3 region has 15 residues. Germline CDR1 is LGHDT and CDR2 is YNNKEL (reference sequence).

The gene calls are TRBV7-9 and TRBJ1-5; TRBD1 is a possible D gene (6 bases). CDR1 SEHNR and CDR2 FQNEAQ come from the germline V gene (reference sequence). This CDR3 is 13 amino acids long. Trimming removed 1 base from V and 9 bases from J, with 10 bases in between. CDR3 nucleotides: TGTGCCAGCAGCTTAGTAGGGGGAACGCCCCAGCATTTT. This translates into CASSLVGGTPQHF.

The CDR3 protein is CASSYPEYRSFSPLHF. DNA of the CDR3: TGTGCCAGCAGTTACCCCGAGTACAGGTCTTTTTCACCCCTCCACTTT. The chain is built from TRBV6-5 and TRBJ1-6; D is possibly TRBD1 (5 bases). V lost 2 bases, J lost 9 bases, and 17 bases lay in between. Germline CDR1 is MNHEY and CDR2 is SVGAGI. The CDR3 has 16 amino acids.

This clone appeared a single time. The J gene is TRBJ2-1, the V gene TRBV3-1 (or the pseudogene TRBV3-2); TRBD2 matches 12 bases. The CDR3 covers 15 residues. CDR1 and CDR2 (germline): LGHDT, YNNKEL (reference sequence). With V trimmed by 4 bases and J by 9 bases, 7 bases remained unmatched. In DNA form, the CDR3 reads TGTGCCAGCAGCCGTGCTAGCGGGGGGGCCGCTGAGCAGTTCTTC. It encodes CASSRASGGAAEQFF.

This chain uses TRBV30 with TRBJ1-2, with no clear D. Germline CDR1 is GTSNPN and CDR2 is SVGIG (reference sequence). CDR3 length: 11 residues. Trimming took off 1 base at V and 12 bases at J, with 12 bases between the two ends. CDR3 residues: CAWSGTVPNTF. CDR3 DNA sequence: TGTGCCTGGAGTGGGACCGTCCCTAACACCTTC.

The J gene is TRBJ2-3, the V gene TRBV5-1; TRBD2 aligns across 9 bases. Germline CDR1 and CDR2: SGHRS and YFSETQ. The CDR3 covers 16 residues. V trimming: 4 bases; J trimming: 0 bases; junction bases outside the gene matches: 6. The CDR3 nucleotides read TGCGCCAGCAGCCCCGAGCTAGCGGGGAGCACAGATACGCAGTATTTT. Translated, it gives CASSPELAGSTDTQYF.

V gene TRBV2 combines with J gene TRBJ1-2; D remains ambiguous. The CDR3 loop spans 13 amino acids. Germline V gives CDR1 SNHLY, CDR2 FYNNEI. The germline V and J ends were trimmed by 7 bases and 3 bases, with 12 bases remaining between them. The CDR3 region is CASMATTHYGYTF. CDR3 sequence (DNA): TGTGCCAGCATGGCGACAACGCACTATGGCTACACCTTC.

V usage is TRBV7-9 and J usage is TRBJ1-6; unclear D gene. The CDR3 contains 16 residues. Germline V gene sequence: CDR1 SEHNR, CDR2 FQNEAQ (reference sequence). Trimming stripped 7 bases from V and 0 bases from J, with 13 bases between. The CDR3 region is CASTRKPSSYNSPLHF. As DNA, the CDR3 is TGTGCCAGCACTCGGAAACCTAGCTCCTATAATTCACCCCTCCACTTT.

The CDR3: CSVEDRGGGAYNEQFF. CDR3 nucleotide sequence: TGCAGCGTTGAAGATCGAGGCGGGGGGGCCTACAATGAGCAGTTCTTC. The V gene is TRBV29-1, the J gene TRBJ2-1; 9 bases are shared with TRBD2. V was pared by 0 bases and J by 2 bases, with 5 bases of the junction left unmatched. The CDR3 has 16 amino acids. The germline V gene encodes CDR1 SQVTM and CDR2 ANQGSEA.

The chain carries TRBV9 and TRBJ2-2; D is ambiguous. Germline V gene lookup returns CDR1 SGDLS and CDR2 YYNGEE. This CDR3 spans 15 amino acids. V shed 3 bases and J shed 7 bases, with 16 bases lying between them. CDR3 in DNA: TGTGCCAGCAGCGCCCTTAATGGGGTCATCGGGGAGCTGTTTTTT. Its protein product is CASSALNGVIGELFF.

The chain combines TRBV5-1 with TRBJ2-5, with TRBD2 identical over 11 bases. V dropped 3 bases and J dropped 5; count of bases not matched to a gene: 3. The CDR3 spans 14 residues. From germline, CDR1 is SGHRS and CDR2 YFSETQ. CDR3 loop: CASSSGLAGETQYF. The CDR3 region has the DNA TGCGCCAGCAGCTCCGGACTAGCGGGCGAGACCCAGTACTTC.

The chain has TRBV7-8 and TRBJ1-5, with D maybe TRBD1 (5 bases). V was shortened by 0 bases and J by 0 bases, with 12 bases between the two germline ends. This CDR3 has 17 residues. Germline V gene lookup returns CDR1 SGHVS and CDR2 FQNEAQ. The CDR3 is CASSLARTLYSNQPQHF. The CDR3 DNA reads as TGTGCCAGCAGCTTAGCTCGGACACTTTATAGCAATCAGCCCCAGCATTTT.

The rearrangement uses TRBV3-1 (or the pseudogene TRBV3-2) and TRBJ2-5; 7 nucleotides agree with TRBD2. The germline CDR1 and CDR2 sequences are LGHDT and YNNKEL (reference sequence). CDR3 size: 14 residues. Unmatched junction bases numbered 6, after V lost 3 bases and J lost 5 bases. This CDR3 reads CASSQGSGRETQYF. For the CDR3, the DNA is TGTGCCAGCAGCCAGGGTAGCGGGCGCGAGACCCAGTACTTC.

This clone was picked up one time. The V and J genes are TRBV6-5 and TRBJ1-3; a possible D gene is TRBD1 (5 bases). Between the trimmed V and J ends, which lost 6 bases and 4 bases, there was a span of 10 bases. The CDR3 spans 13 residues. Germline values: CDR1 MNHEY, CDR2 SVGAGI. The CDR3 loop reads CASRFQGGNTIYF. In DNA, the CDR3 is TGTGCCAGCAGGTTCCAGGGAGGAAACACCATATATTTT.

This chain uses TRBV6-5 with TRBJ1-1, with 8 bases matching TRBD1. The V and J ends lost 2 bases and 10 bases, in that order; junction bases with no gene match: 6. CDR1 MNHEY and CDR2 SVGAGI come from the germline V gene. This CDR3 has 13 residues. CDR3 in amino acids: CASSYAGQGGAFF. CDR3 sequence (DNA): TGTGCCAGCAGTTACGCCGGACAGGGAGGAGCTTTCTTT.

This chain links TRBV28 with TRBJ2-7; 7 nucleotides line up with TRBD1. Germline CDR1 is MDHEN and CDR2 is SYDVKM. This CDR3 has 14 residues. Trimming removed 5 bases from V and 3 bases from J; junction bases left unmatched: 7. CDR3 in amino acids: CASSPPGQIYEQYF. CDR3 nucleotide sequence: TGTGCCAGCAGTCCCCCGGGACAGATCTACGAGCAGTACTTC.

CDR3 protein: CASSRQGLGGYEQYF. CDR3 DNA: TGTGCCAGCAGTCGACAGGGGCTCGGGGGGTACGAGCAGTACTTC. This chain links TRBV28 with TRBJ2-7, with D maybe TRBD1 (8 bases). With 5 bases removed from V and 4 bases from J, the gap between germline ends came to 18 bases. CDR3 length: 15 amino acids. Germline V gives CDR1 MDHEN, CDR2 SYDVKM.

This clone was detected once. The chain joins TRBV7-8 to TRBJ2-5; D is undetermined. Trimming stripped 1 base from V and 0 bases from J, with 6 bases between. The CDR3 is made up of 14 amino acids. Per germline, CDR1 SGHVS and CDR2 FQNEAQ. CDR3 loop: CASSLVTDQETQYF. DNA of the CDR3: TGTGCCAGCAGCTTAGTGACGGACCAAGAGACCCAGTACTTC.

The chain recombines TRBV15 with TRBJ1-5, with D uncertain. The CDR3 consists of 11 residues. V was trimmed by 5 bases and J by 11 bases, leaving 10 bases between them. Looked up from germline, CDR1 is LNHNV and CDR2 is YYDKDF (reference sequence). The CDR3 DNA reads TGTGCCACCAGCGCCTCCGGAACCCAGCATTTT. It encodes CATSASGTQHF.

This sequence joins TRBV7-9 and TRBJ1-2; TRBD1 agrees at 8 bases. V gave up 0 bases and J gave up 8 bases; unmatched junction bases: 5. The CDR3 is 14 residues long. Germline values: CDR1 SEHNR, CDR2 FQNEAQ (reference sequence). The CDR3 sequence is CASSLAWTGKGYTF. In DNA, the CDR3 is TGTGCCAGCAGCTTAGCATGGACAGGGAAAGGCTACACCTTC.

This rearrangement joins TRBV9 to TRBJ2-1; D unresolved. The CDR3 consists of 14 residues. V was trimmed by 3 bases and J by 2 bases, leaving 9 bases between them. CDR1 SGDLS and CDR2 YYNGEE come from the germline V gene. The CDR3 sequence is CASSAQDTYNEQFF. The CDR3 bases are TGTGCCAGCAGCGCGCAGGATACCTACAATGAGCAGTTCTTC.

The V and J genes are TRBV7-9 and TRBJ2-3; D gene unclear. Germline V CDR1 and CDR2: SEHNR, FQNEAQ (reference sequence). The length of the CDR3 is 16 residues. With 1 base removed from V and 1 base from J, the gap between germline ends came to 12 bases. CDR3 nucleotide sequence: TGTGCCAGCAGCTTAGTACGGTCCAGCGGCACAGATACGCAGTATTTT. As protein: CASSLVRSSGTDTQYF.

The CDR3 region is CASSSQAGAPGVYSPQHF. CDR3 bases: TGTGCCAGCAGCTCACAGGCGGGGGCGCCTGGGGTCTATTCGCCCCAGCATTTT. This chain joins TRBV7-8 and TRBJ1-5, with D perhaps matching TRBD1 (6 bases). V was trimmed by 4 bases and J by 9 bases, leaving 28 bases between them. The CDR3 is 18 residues long. CDR1 and CDR2 from the germline V gene are SGHVS and FQNEAQ.

This clone came up once. The chain has TRBV6-5 and TRBJ2-7; 12 nucleotides agree with TRBD1. J gave up 4 bases and V 11 bases, and 6 bases lay outside the gene matches. CDR3 size: 13 residues. Germline-derived CDR1 and CDR2 are MNHEY and SVGAGI. This chain's CDR3 is CAVRDRGLYEQYF. DNA of the CDR3: TGTGCCGTGAGGGACAGGGGGCTTTACGAGCAGTACTTC.

A single count supports this clone. J is TRBJ2-7 and V is TRBV3-1 (or the pseudogene TRBV3-2); the D is unclear. This CDR3 has 11 residues. Germline loops: CDR1 LGHDT, CDR2 YNNKEL (reference sequence). V was trimmed by 0 bases and J by 6 bases, leaving 3 bases between them. The CDR3 nucleotides are TGTGCCAGCAGCCAAGATGGCGAGCAGTACTTC. Its protein is CASSQDGEQYF.

V usage is TRBV21-1 and J usage is TRBJ2-2. TRBV21-1 is an annotated pseudogene. The CDR3 has 17 amino acids. This CDR3 is CASSKGVRGAYTGELFF. Here the CDR3 DNA reads TGTGCCAGCAGCAAAGGGGTAAGGGGGGCGTACACCGGGGAGCTGTTTTTT.